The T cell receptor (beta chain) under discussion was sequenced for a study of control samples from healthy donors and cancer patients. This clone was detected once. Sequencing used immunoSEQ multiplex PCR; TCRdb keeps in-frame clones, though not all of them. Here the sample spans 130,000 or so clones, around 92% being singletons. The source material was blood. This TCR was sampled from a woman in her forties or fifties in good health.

The CDR3 loop is CASTLGSNQPQHF. The CDR3 DNA is TGCGCCAGCACCCTTGGGAGCAATCAGCCCCAGCATTTT. The gene calls are TRBV10-2 and TRBJ1-5; D gene uncertain. V was shortened by 7 bases and J by 1 base, with 8 bases between the two germline ends. The germline gives CDR1 WSHSY, CDR2 SAAADI. The CDR3 covers 13 residues.